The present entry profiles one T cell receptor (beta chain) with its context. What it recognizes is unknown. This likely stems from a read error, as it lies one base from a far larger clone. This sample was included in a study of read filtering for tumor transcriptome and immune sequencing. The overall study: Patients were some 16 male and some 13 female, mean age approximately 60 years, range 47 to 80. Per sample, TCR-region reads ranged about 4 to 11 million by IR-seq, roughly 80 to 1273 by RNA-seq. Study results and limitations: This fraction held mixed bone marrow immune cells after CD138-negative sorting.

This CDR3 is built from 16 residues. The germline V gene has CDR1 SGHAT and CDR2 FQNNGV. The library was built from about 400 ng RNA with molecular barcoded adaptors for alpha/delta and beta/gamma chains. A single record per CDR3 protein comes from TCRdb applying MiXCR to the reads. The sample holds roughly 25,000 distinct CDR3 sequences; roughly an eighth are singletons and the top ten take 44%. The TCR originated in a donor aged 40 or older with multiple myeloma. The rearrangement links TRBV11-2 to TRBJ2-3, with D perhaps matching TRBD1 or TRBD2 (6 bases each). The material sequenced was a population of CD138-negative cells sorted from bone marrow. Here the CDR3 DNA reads TGTGCCAGCAGCTTGGAGGGGGACGCTAGCACAGATACGCGGTATTTT. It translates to CASSLEGDASTDTRYF.